The 10 T cell receptor beta chains reported below all come from one sample, sequenced in a study of blood T cell repertoires in COVID-19. TCRdb's copy holds only in-frame clones and misses some; the assay was immunoSEQ multiplex PCR. This table holds roughly 500,000 clones, about 91% found once. Sequences were obtained from peripheral blood. These receptors were collected from a man between 18 and 35 years old with COVID-19, enrolled during active disease.

The V gene is TRBV29-1, the J gene TRBJ1-1; 7 bases align to TRBD1. CDR3 length: 13 amino acids. The V segment lost 4 bases and the J segment 10 bases; nucleotides outside the gene matches: 12. Germline V gene sequence: CDR1 SQVTM, CDR2 ANQGSEA. In nucleotides, the CDR3 is TGCAGCGTTGTACAGAAACAGGGGAATGGAGCTTTCTTT. It specifies CSVVQKQGNGAFF.

This chain uses TRBV7-3 with TRBJ2-2; 10 nucleotides match TRBD2. J lost 6 bases, V lost 5 bases, and 6 bases had no gene match. The CDR3 has 15 amino acids. Germline lookup yields CDR1 SGHTA and CDR2 FQGTGA. In nucleotides, the CDR3 is TGTGCCAGCAGCCCAGCGGGAGGGGTTTCCGGGGAGCTGTTTTTT. Protein: CASSPAGGVSGELFF.

This chain links TRBV5-1 with TRBJ2-1; 13 bases match TRBD2. Germline CDR1 is SGHRS and CDR2 is YFSETQ. The CDR3 has 18 residues. J gave up 0 bases and V 3 bases, and 6 bases lay outside the gene matches. The CDR3 reads CASSWTTSGGASYNEQFF. CDR3 DNA: TGCGCCAGCAGCTGGACTACTAGCGGGGGGGCCTCCTACAATGAGCAGTTCTTC. The full variable domain, in which reference TRBV5-1 and TRBJ2-1 provide the parts outside the CDR3, is KAGVTQTPRYLIKTRGQQVTLSCSPISGHRSVSWYQQTPGQGLQFLFEYFSETQRNKGNFPGRFSGRQFSNSRSEMNVSTLELGDSALYLCASSWTTSGGASYNEQFFGPGTRLTVL.

V is TRBV5-4 and J is TRBJ1-2; TRBD1 matches 7 bases. Trimming at V came to 4 bases and at J to 2 bases, leaving 8 bases not matched to a gene. This CDR3 is 15 amino acids long. Per the germline V gene, CDR1 is SGHNT and CDR2 is YYREEE (reference sequence). Here the CDR3 DNA reads TGTGCCAGCAGCAGCCCGGGCAGGGGGAACTATGGCTACACCTTC. Its protein product is CASSSPGRGNYGYTF.

This clone was seen more than once but under ten times. The rearrangement joins TRBV21-1 to TRBJ2-1; the DNA was not compared with TRBD2, the D call given in the table. TRBV21-1 is recorded as a pseudogene. The CDR3 spans 18 residues. The CDR3 reads CAARIIACRGGPANEQFF. In nucleotides, the CDR3 is TGTGCCGCCAGGATAATAGCTTGTAGGGGGGGCCCGGCCAATGAGCAGTTCTTC.

The rearrangement uses TRBV24-1 and TRBJ2-1; TRBD1 matches at 8 bases. Germline CDR1 and CDR2: KGHDR and SFDVKD. Unmatched junction bases numbered 7, after V lost 2 bases and J lost 8 bases. This CDR3 region has 15 residues. The DNA for the CDR3 is TGTGCCACCAGTGATTCCGGACAGGGATGGGATGAGCAGTTCTTC. This gives the protein CATSDSGQGWDEQFF.

V and J are TRBV12-1 and TRBJ2-3; TRBD2, the D gene given by the table, was not confirmed from the DNA. TRBV12-1 is labeled a pseudogene. The CDR3 extends over 16 amino acids. The CDR3 nucleotides are TGTGCCAGCAGCTGCCTGCCTCAGCGAGAGGCAGATACGCAGTATTTT. It encodes CASSCLPQREADTQYF.

This sequence joins TRBV11-2 and TRBJ2-7; tentative D call: TRBD2 (6 bases). V shed 1 base and J shed 0 bases, with 10 bases lying between them. From germline, CDR1 is SGHAT and CDR2 FQNNGV. CDR3 length: 15 residues. The CDR3 region has the DNA TGTGCCAGCAGCTTAGTGGACGGGAGCTCCTACGAGCAGTACTTC. The encoded protein is CASSLVDGSSYEQYF.

This chain joins TRBV19 and TRBJ2-5; 9 bases align to TRBD2. J was trimmed by 5 bases and V by 5 bases; bases with no gene match: 6. Per germline, CDR1 LNHDA and CDR2 SQIVND (reference sequence). The CDR3 spans 14 residues. CDR3 in amino acids: CASSRSGRGETQYF. As DNA, the CDR3 is TGTGCCAGTAGTCGTAGCGGGAGAGGGGAGACCCAGTACTTC.

The J gene is TRBJ2-2, the V gene TRBV6-5; D is undetermined. This CDR3 region has 15 residues. Germline CDR1 MNHEY, CDR2 SVGAGI. V was clipped by 8 bases and J by 2 bases, with 15 bases between them. CDR3 sequence reads: CASARSGSNTGELFF. The DNA for the CDR3 is TGTGCCAGCGCAAGATCCGGGTCAAACACCGGGGAGCTGTTTTTT.